The clone carrying this T cell receptor beta chain was found many times. Individual cDNA molecules were tagged with unique molecular identifiers. MiXCR, applied by TCRdb to the 5' RACE reads, yields one record per CDR3 protein. The table shows about 50,000 distinct CDR3 sequences, with around 6.5% occurring only once. The source of the sample is a study of early T cells in non-severe SARS-CoV-2 infection. The junction had 7 bases not matched to a gene; V was cut back by 5 bases and J by 0 bases. The CDR3 is made up of 15 amino acids. CDR1 is SGHTA, CDR2 FQGNSA, per germline. This receptor was taken from an adult who was a healthcare worker with PCR-confirmed SARS-CoV-2 infection or an uninfected control (not recorded which). This chain links TRBV7-2 with TRBJ2-7; 7 bases match TRBD2. The sample consisted of whole blood, taken at baseline. The DNA of the CDR3 is TGTGCCAGCAGCGTCGCTAGCGGCATCTCCTACGAGCAGTACTTC. Protein product: CASSVASGISYEQYF. Using reference TRBV7-2 and TRBJ2-7 for the parts outside the CDR3, the full variable domain is GAGVSQSPSNKVTEKGKDVELRCDPISGHTALYWYRQSLGQGLEFLIYFQGNSAPDKSGLPSDRFSAERTGGSVSTLTIQRTQQEDSAVYLCASSVASGISYEQYFGPGTRLTVT.